A single sample gave rise to the 21 T cell receptor beta chains below, sequenced in a study of shared clonotypes between healthy human individuals. Positive CCR7 selection of CD45RO-negative cells yielded the naive CD8 cells, and terminally differentiated effector memory CD45RA+ cells were excluded. Sequenced by immunoSEQ multiplex PCR; TCRdb stores in-frame clones only, minus some. The sample contains about 2,100,000 clones, about 92% of which appear only once. Input material: naive CD8+ T cells from PBMCs. The source is a young man in good health. Some clones in this sample may be carry-over from other donors' samples.

This clone was counted once. The CDR3 protein is CASSLRDSVRAFF. The CDR3 nucleotides read TGTGCCAGCAGCTTGAGGGACAGTGTGAGAGCTTTCTTT. V and J are TRBV5-6 and TRBJ1-1, with 7 bases fitting TRBD1. V was clipped by 1 base and J by 10 bases; unmatched bases: 7. CDR3 length: 13 residues. CDR1 is SGHDT and CDR2 is YYEEEE in the germline V gene.

The V call is TRBV6-5, the J call TRBJ2-7, with 7 bases aligning to TRBD1. CDR1 is MNHEY and CDR2 is SVGAGI in the germline V gene. The CDR3 extends over 14 amino acids. Trimming took 6 bases from V and 5 from J; bases not matched to a gene: 10. CDR3 amino acids: CASSPRQGTNEQYF. For the CDR3, the DNA is TGTGCCAGCAGCCCCCGACAGGGTACCAACGAGCAGTACTTC.

Comments on this clone: Other DNA variants within this sample encode the same CDR3. The J gene is TRBJ2-7, the V gene TRBV11-2; perhaps TRBD1 as D (6 bases). Germline CDR1 reads SGHAT; CDR2 reads FQNNGV. V lost 3 bases and J lost 0, with 9 bases in between. This CDR3 is 14 amino acids long. The CDR3 region is CASSLTGGSYEQYF. CDR3 coding DNA: TGTGCCAGCAGCTTGACAGGCGGCTCCTACGAGCAGTACTTC.

The CDR3 is CASSQGIGWASEQFF. CDR3 nucleotide sequence: TGCGCCAGCAGTCAGGGGATAGGTTGGGCTTCTGAGCAGTTCTTC. The chain couples TRBV10-2 to TRBJ2-1; TRBD1 might be the D (6 bases). V gave up 5 bases and J gave up 9 bases, with 20 bases separating them. Germline CDR1 WSHSY, CDR2 SAAADI. The CDR3 consists of 15 residues.

This clone was seen only a few times. At the DNA level, this CDR3 is encoded by other sequences in the same sample as well. As DNA, the CDR3 is TGTGCCAGCAGTAACACTGAAGCTTTCTTT. Translated, it gives CASSNTEAFF. J is TRBJ1-1 and V is TRBV28; D not certain. With 5 bases removed from V and 2 bases from J, the gap between germline ends came to 0 bases. This CDR3 spans 10 amino acids. Germline V gene data show CDR1 as MDHEN and CDR2 as SYDVKM.

This CDR3 is CASSPAGTGLGETQYF. The CDR3 DNA follows: TGTGCCAGCAGCCCGGCAGGGACAGGGTTGGGAGAGACCCAGTACTTC. The V call is TRBV7-2, the J call TRBJ2-5, with 9 nucleotides matching TRBD1. This CDR3 spans 16 amino acids. CDR1 and CDR2 from the germline V gene are SGHTA and FQGNSA. V shed 5 bases and J 4 bases; nucleotides not matched to a gene: 11. Based on the CDR3 plus reference TRBV7-2 and TRBJ2-5, the full variable domain is GAGVSQSPSNKVTEKGKDVELRCDPISGHTALYWYRQSLGQGLEFLIYFQGNSAPDKSGLPSDRFSAERTGGSVSTLTIQRTQQEDSAVYLCASSPAGTGLGETQYFGPGTRLLVL.

A remark on this clone: Other DNA sequences of this sample code for an identical CDR3. This chain links TRBV7-9 with TRBJ2-1, with TRBD1 as a possible D gene (5 bases). The CDR3 covers 14 residues. Looked up from germline, CDR1 is SEHNR and CDR2 is FQNEAQ (reference sequence). V was pared by 2 bases and J by 4 bases, with 9 bases between. DNA for the CDR3: TGTGCCAGCAGCTTAACAGGCGGTTACAATGAGCAGTTCTTC. Translating gives CASSLTGGYNEQFF.

This clone was counted only a few times. The gene calls are TRBV2 and TRBJ1-1, with D uncertain. With 11 bases removed from V and 5 bases from J, the gap between germline ends came to 15 bases. Germline V gene sequence: CDR1 SNHLY, CDR2 FYNNEI. The CDR3 is 12 residues long. CDR3 region: CAAQEFRTEAFF. The DNA of the CDR3 is TGTGCCGCCCAAGAGTTTCGAACTGAAGCTTTCTTT.

The chain couples TRBV5-1 to TRBJ2-3; D tentatively fits TRBD1 or TRBD2 (6 bases each). From germline, CDR1 is SGHRS and CDR2 YFSETQ. The CDR3 runs 15 residues. The germline V and J ends were trimmed by 4 bases and 6 bases, with 18 bases remaining between them. CDR3 in DNA: TGCGCCAGCAGCCCCGACTCTCGGGGGCCGGATACGCAGTATTTT. It encodes CASSPDSRGPDTQYF.

The chain couples TRBV9 to TRBJ2-7, with D possibly being TRBD1 (5 bases). The CDR3 consists of 17 residues. The germline V gene has CDR1 SGDLS and CDR2 YYNGEE. V shed 4 bases and J shed 3 bases, with 23 bases lying between them. CDR3 nucleotide sequence: TGTGCCAGCAGCCCGCGACAGACAGATTTGCAGGTCTACGAGCAGTACTTC. Translated, it gives CASSPRQTDLQVYEQYF. Full variable domain (remainder filled in from reference TRBV9 and TRBJ2-7): DSGVTQTPKHLITATGQRVTLRCSPRSGDLSVYWYQQSLDQGLQFLIQYYNGEERAKGNILERFSAQQFPDLHSELNLSSLELGDSALYFCASSPRQTDLQVYEQYFGPGTRLTVT.

The chain employs TRBV4-1 and TRBJ1-1; the D gene is possibly TRBD1 (6 bases). This CDR3 spans 14 amino acids. From germline, CDR1 is MGHRA and CDR2 YSYEKL. The germline V and J ends were trimmed by 5 bases and 3 bases, with 13 bases remaining between them. CDR3 nucleotide sequence: TGCGCCAGCAGCGCCAGGGGTGGGGACACTGAAGCTTTCTTT. Amino acid sequence: CASSARGGDTEAFF.

The chain has TRBV5-8 and TRBJ1-3; 7 bases are a match to TRBD1. The CDR3 has 16 residues. CDR1 is SGHTS, CDR2 YDEGEE, per germline. Trimming cost V 4 bases and J 0 bases; bases outside gene matches: 7. This CDR3 is CASSTRGQASGNTIYF. The CDR3 bases are TGTGCCAGCAGCACAAGGGGGCAGGCCTCTGGAAACACCATATATTTT.

This clone came up once. The V gene is TRBV7-2, the J gene TRBJ2-3; D gene uncertain. From germline, CDR1 is SGHTA and CDR2 FQGNSA. Trimming pared 1 base from V and 0 bases from J, leaving 8 bases between. The CDR3 length is 15 residues. In nucleotides, the CDR3 is TGTGCCAGCAGCTTAGTGTGGGCTAGCACAGATACGCAGTATTTT. Amino acid sequence: CASSLVWASTDTQYF.

This sequence joins TRBV5-6 and TRBJ2-7; D is perhaps TRBD1 (6 bases). This CDR3 has 14 amino acids. The germline V gene has CDR1 SGHDT and CDR2 YYEEEE. V lost 4 bases and J lost 3, with 14 bases in between. The CDR3 nucleotides read TGTGCCAGCAGCGCAGGGACAAACCACTACGAGCAGTACTTC. It codes for CASSAGTNHYEQYF. Combining the CDR3 with reference TRBV5-6 and TRBJ2-7 gives the whole variable domain DAGVTQSPTHLIKTRGQQVTLRCSPKSGHDTVSWYQQALGQGPQFIFQYYEEEERQRGNFPDRFSGHQFPNYSSELNVNALLLGDSALYLCASSAGTNHYEQYFGPGTRLTVT.

CDR3 sequence: CASSLDFGGAEAFF. The CDR3 coding sequence is TGTGCCAGCAGCTTAGATTTCGGGGGAGCTGAAGCTTTCTTT. The chain employs TRBV7-2 and TRBJ1-1; D is possibly TRBD1 (5 bases). Between the trimmed V and J ends, which lost 1 base and 6 bases, there was a span of 12 bases. This CDR3 contains 14 residues. The germline V gene has CDR1 SGHTA and CDR2 FQGNSA.

The genes are TRBV2 and TRBJ2-2, with TRBD1 identical over 7 bases. CDR1 is SNHLY and CDR2 is FYNNEI in the germline V gene. V trimming: 3 bases; J trimming: 1 base; junction bases outside the gene matches: 5. The CDR3 totals 16 residues. This chain's CDR3 is CASSEWRTGNTGELFF. The DNA for the CDR3 is TGTGCCAGCAGTGAGTGGAGGACAGGGAACACCGGGGAGCTGTTTTTT.

The chain combines TRBV10-3 with TRBJ2-7, with D possibly matching TRBD2 (5 bases). V lost 3 bases to trimming and J lost 0 bases, with 6 bases between them. Per germline, CDR1 ENHRY and CDR2 SYGVKD. The CDR3 totals 13 residues. Here the CDR3 DNA reads TGTGCCATCAGTGACGGAGGCTCCTACGAGCAGTACTTC. Its translation: CAISDGGSYEQYF.

The chain combines TRBV5-8 with TRBJ2-1; 7 bases match TRBD2. The CDR3 totals 15 residues. Germline V gives CDR1 SGHTS, CDR2 YDEGEE. V shed 4 bases and J 8 bases; nucleotides not matched to a gene: 12. The CDR3 DNA reads TGTGCCAGCAGCGCCGGGACTACGTATGTGGATGAGCAGTTCTTC. This sequence encodes CASSAGTTYVDEQFF.

The rearrangement joins TRBV29-1 to TRBJ2-5; D could derive from TRBD1 or TRBD2 (5 bases each). Trimming took off 5 bases at V and 4 bases at J, with 20 bases between the two ends. The germline V gene has CDR1 SQVTM and CDR2 ANQGSEA. The CDR3 runs to 15 residues. CDR3 coding DNA: TGCAGCGTTCTAGGGGAGACACAAGCCACAGAGACCCAGTACTTC. Protein: CSVLGETQATETQYF.

This clone came up once. V is TRBV4-3 and J is TRBJ2-1; D might be TRBD2 (6 bases). This CDR3 contains 17 residues. Germline-derived CDR1 and CDR2 are LGHNA and YSLEER. Trimming shortened V by 0 bases and J by 4 bases, and 16 bases separated the two germline ends. The CDR3 DNA reads as TGCGCCAGCAGCCAAGATAGGACGGCGGGAACATACAATGAGCAGTTCTTC. Translation gives CASSQDRTAGTYNEQFF.

Only one count was recorded for this clone. The CDR3 nucleotides read TGTGCCAGCAGTGAACCCGGGGAGGGTTCTGACAATGAGCAGTTCTTC. It yields the protein CASSEPGEGSDNEQFF. The chain joins TRBV6-1 to TRBJ2-1; 7 bases fit TRBD2. The CDR3 consists of 16 residues. The V gene's germline CDR1 is MNHNS and CDR2 SASEGT. Trimming at V came to 2 bases and at J to 5 bases, leaving 9 bases not matched to a gene.